This passage covers 30 T cell receptor beta chains from one sample sequenced in a study of technical replicates of blood from a handful of donors. Generated by immunoSEQ multiplex PCR, the TCRdb table keeps only in-frame clones and is missing some. The data contain fewer than 80,000 clones, about nine tenths of them singletons. The sample consisted of PBMCs. These TCRs come from a human donor in good health. Some clones in this sample may be carry-over from other donors' samples.

This chain connects TRBV29-1 to TRBJ1-2; no firm D call. V shed 7 bases and J shed 6 bases, with 15 bases lying between them. Germline V gene sequence: CDR1 SQVTM, CDR2 ANQGSEA. There are 12 residues in the CDR3. The CDR3 DNA reads as TGCAGCGCCGCGATTAAGATCGATGGCTACACCTTC. This sequence encodes CSAAIKIDGYTF.

The V gene is TRBV7-8, the J gene TRBJ1-1; a possible D gene is TRBD1 (5 bases). Germline assignment: CDR1 SGHVS and CDR2 FQNEAQ. V was clipped by 0 bases and J by 3 bases, with 8 bases between them. The CDR3 is 14 residues long. The CDR3 reads CASSLAAGYTEAFF. DNA of the CDR3: TGTGCCAGCAGCTTAGCAGCAGGGTACACTGAAGCTTTCTTT.

The chain employs TRBV30 and TRBJ1-1; D is unclear. Germline CDR1 is GTSNPN and CDR2 is SVGIG (reference sequence). The CDR3 runs 13 residues. Trimming shortened V by 5 bases and J by 10 bases, and 20 bases separated the two germline ends. The CDR3 region has the DNA TGTGCCTGGGATTTTGGCCTTCGAAGCGGAGCTTTCTTT. Translating gives CAWDFGLRSGAFF.

The chain couples TRBV6-5 to TRBJ1-1, with 12 bases lining up with TRBD1. Germline CDR1 MNHEY, CDR2 SVGAGI. The CDR3 consists of 14 residues. V lost 6 bases, J lost 6 bases, and 5 bases stayed unmatched. This CDR3 reads CASRRDRGPAEAFF. The CDR3 DNA sequence: TGTGCCAGCAGAAGGGACAGGGGGCCGGCTGAAGCTTTCTTT.

V is TRBV30 and J is TRBJ2-7; D perhaps matches TRBD1 (5 bases). Per germline, CDR1 GTSNPN and CDR2 SVGIG (reference sequence). V was shortened by 0 bases and J by 7 bases, with 16 bases between the two germline ends. The CDR3 is 14 residues long. CDR3 sequence reads: CAWSVDSMVPEQYF. Here the CDR3 DNA reads TGTGCCTGGAGTGTAGACAGTATGGTTCCAGAGCAGTACTTC.

CDR3 coding DNA: TGTGCCAGCAGCCCCGTTACAGGGGTGGATCAGCCCCAGCATTTT. Its translation: CASSPVTGVDQPQHF. The chain is built from TRBV7-2 and TRBJ1-5; 7 bases agree with TRBD1. Germline values: CDR1 SGHTA, CDR2 FQGNSA. The CDR3 has 15 residues. The trim removed 5 bases at V and 5 bases at J, leaving 9 bases unmatched.

V and J are TRBV5-6 and TRBJ1-1; D not certain. Germline lookup yields CDR1 SGHDT and CDR2 YYEEEE. The CDR3 sequence is 12 residues long. The V end lost 4 bases, the J end lost 4 bases, and 8 bases lay between the germline ends. The CDR3 loop reads CASSLTTTEAFF. DNA for the CDR3: TGTGCCAGCAGCCTTACTACCACTGAAGCTTTCTTT.

This clone was recorded only once. V usage is TRBV7-2 and J usage is TRBJ1-2; D is ambiguous. Germline-derived CDR1 and CDR2 are SGHTA and FQGNSA. The CDR3 spans 14 residues. The ends were cut back, 7 bases at V and 7 bases at J, with 19 bases in the middle. The CDR3 sequence is CASTNNPGIVGYTF. The DNA for the CDR3 is TGTGCCAGCACCAATAACCCCGGGATAGTTGGCTACACCTTC.

The V gene is TRBV9, the J gene TRBJ2-1, with D possibly TRBD2 on 5 matching bases. Germline CDR1 reads SGDLS; CDR2 reads YYNGEE. CDR3 length equals 12 residues. V was trimmed by 0 bases and J by 9 bases, leaving 7 bases between them. The DNA of the CDR3 is TGTGCCAGCAGCGTAGTTGCGGGTGAGCAGTTCTTC. Protein: CASSVVAGEQFF.

The CDR3 loop reads CASSRVGHYTEAFF. For the CDR3, the DNA is TGTGCCAGCAGCAGAGTCGGACACTACACTGAAGCTTTCTTT. The chain recombines TRBV5-6 with TRBJ1-1; possible D gene TRBD1, 5 bases. V was cut by 4 bases and J by 3 bases, with 13 bases left in between. This CDR3 region has 14 residues. Germline-derived CDR1 and CDR2 are SGHDT and YYEEEE.

CDR3 loop: CASKKGQGPYNEQFF. CDR3 sequence (DNA): TGTGCCAGCAAAAAGGGACAGGGTCCCTACAATGAGCAGTTCTTC. V gene TRBV2 combines with J gene TRBJ2-1, with 9 bases lining up with TRBD1. The length of the CDR3 is 15 residues. V lost 7 bases to trimming and J lost 2 bases; unmatched junction nucleotides: 6. The germline CDR1 and CDR2 sequences are SNHLY and FYNNEI. The variable domain in full, completed from reference TRBV2 and TRBJ2-1, reads EPEVTQTPSHQVTQMGQEVILRCVPISNHLYFYWYRQILGQKVEFLVSFYNNEISEKSEIFDDQFSVERPDGSNFTLKIRSTKLEDSAMYFCASKKGQGPYNEQFFGPGTRLTVL.

The V gene is TRBV9, the J gene TRBJ2-2; D uncertain. Germline values: CDR1 SGDLS, CDR2 YYNGEE. The CDR3 loop spans 13 amino acids. Trimming took off 0 bases at V and 8 bases at J, with 8 bases between the two ends. In DNA, the CDR3 is TGTGCCAGCAGCGTAGAAGGCGGAGGGGAGCTGTTTTTT. This gives the protein CASSVEGGGELFF.

The sample holds one count of this clone. This chain joins TRBV6-1 and TRBJ2-7; D is perhaps TRBD2 (6 bases). This CDR3 region has 14 residues. CDR1 and CDR2 (germline): MNHNS, SASEGT. Trimming removed 4 bases at V and 4 bases at J, with 14 bases between. DNA of the CDR3: TGTGCCAGCAGTGGCGGACTATTCGGGTACGAGCAGTACTTC. This translates into CASSGGLFGYEQYF.

The chain carries TRBV15 and TRBJ2-1; D may be TRBD2 (7 bases). The CDR3 is 17 amino acids. From germline, CDR1 is LNHNV and CDR2 YYDKDF (reference sequence). Deletions cut 1 base from V and 0 bases from J, with 13 bases between. The CDR3 nucleotides read TGTGCCACCAGCAGAGTGGGAGGGGGGGCCTCCTACAATGAGCAGTTCTTC. Translating gives CATSRVGGGASYNEQFF.

The J gene is TRBJ2-3, the V gene TRBV4-2; 11 bases map to TRBD2. The CDR3 totals 16 residues. Germline CDR1 and CDR2: LGHNA and YNFKEQ. Trimming cost V 3 bases and J 2 bases; bases outside gene matches: 4. The CDR3 here is CASSQELAGATDTQYF. The CDR3 DNA reads as TGTGCCAGCAGCCAGGAACTAGCGGGAGCCACAGATACGCAGTATTTT.

The gene calls are TRBV14 and TRBJ2-3; TRBD1 aligns across 7 bases. CDR3 size: 14 residues. V trimming: 8 bases; J trimming: 9 bases; junction bases outside the gene matches: 14. Per the germline V gene, CDR1 is SGHDN and CDR2 is FVKESK. CDR3 sequence (DNA): TGTGCCAGCGGAAGACAGGGAGCGGAAGGCACGCAGTATTTT. Translated, it gives CASGRQGAEGTQYF.

The gene calls are TRBV4-1 and TRBJ1-1; the D gene is possibly TRBD1 (5 bases). Germline lookup yields CDR1 MGHRA and CDR2 YSYEKL. This CDR3 spans 17 amino acids. V lost 1 base and J lost 4, with 19 bases in between. In DNA form, the CDR3 reads TGCGCCAGCAGCCAAGGGGAGGTGGTCGGGGGGTCCACTGAAGCTTTCTTT. This encodes CASSQGEVVGGSTEAFF.

Concerning this clone: The junction departs from the called germline gene at one end, perhaps through a read error. This chain joins TRBV4-1 and TRBJ1-1, with 7 positions matching TRBD1. This CDR3 comprises 14 residues. CDR1 MGHRA and CDR2 YSYEKL come from the germline V gene. CDR3 sequence: CASSQVQGVSEAFF. The CDR3 region has the DNA TGCGCCAGCAGTCAAGTCCAGGGGGTCTCTGAAGCTTTCTTT.

The sample holds one count of this clone. V and J are TRBV4-2 and TRBJ2-7; 9 bases are a match to TRBD1. The CDR3 length is 14 residues. V gave up 1 base and J gave up 3 bases; unmatched junction bases: 1. Germline V CDR1 and CDR2: LGHNA, YNFKEQ. CDR3 coding DNA: TGTGCCAGCAGCCAAGGGACAGGGGACTACGAGCAGTACTTC. As protein: CASSQGTGDYEQYF.

The CDR3: CASSRIQGIGTEAFF. CDR3 coding DNA: TGTGCCAGCAGCCGCATACAGGGTATTGGGACTGAAGCTTTCTTT. The rearrangement links TRBV14 to TRBJ1-1, with D possibly matching TRBD1 (6 bases). The CDR3 extends over 15 amino acids. Trimming stripped 4 bases from V and 5 bases from J, with 17 bases between. The V gene's germline CDR1 is SGHDN and CDR2 FVKESK.

J is TRBJ2-1 and V is TRBV10-3; D not resolved. CDR3 length equals 11 residues. Deletions cut 5 bases from V and 9 bases from J, with 8 bases between. The germline V gene has CDR1 ENHRY and CDR2 SYGVKD. In DNA form, the CDR3 reads TGTGCCATCAGTACAGCTGGTGAGCAGTTCTTC. Amino acids: CAISTAGEQFF.

The V gene is TRBV28, the J gene TRBJ2-7; a possible D gene is TRBD1 (5 bases). Germline V gives CDR1 MDHEN, CDR2 SYDVKM. The V end lost 5 bases, the J end lost 4 bases, and 15 bases lay between the germline ends. This CDR3 has 14 residues. The CDR3 bases are TGTGCCAGCAGTCCGCAGGGAATTCCATACGAGCAGTACTTC. The encoded protein is CASSPQGIPYEQYF.

The chain combines TRBV2 with TRBJ1-4; D is unresolved. The germline V gene encodes CDR1 SNHLY and CDR2 FYNNEI. This CDR3 region has 15 residues. Trimming stripped 2 bases from V and 2 bases from J, with 9 bases between. The DNA of the CDR3 is TGTGCCAGCAGTGAATGGGCAACGACTAATGAAAAACTGTTTTTT. Translation: CASSEWATTNEKLFF.

This clone was seen a single time. The V and J genes are TRBV28 and TRBJ1-1, with TRBD1 identical over 7 bases. The germline V gene has CDR1 MDHEN and CDR2 SYDVKM. The CDR3 runs to 17 residues. V lost 5 bases, J lost 1 base, and 13 bases stayed unmatched. CDR3 sequence (DNA): TGTGCCAGCAGTCTCCTCTATACGGGACAGAAGAACACTGAAGCTTTCTTT. Translating it yields CASSLLYTGQKNTEAFF. The full variable domain, rest sourced from reference TRBV28 and TRBJ1-1, is DVKVTQSSRYLVKRTGEKVFLECVQDMDHENMFWYRQDPGLGLRLIYFSYDVKMKEKGDIPEGYSVSREKKERFSLILESASTNQTSMYLCASSLLYTGQKNTEAFFGQGTRLTVV.

The chain has TRBV7-3 and TRBJ2-3; no firm D call. The CDR3 is made up of 15 amino acids. Germline CDR1 is SGHTA and CDR2 is FQGTGA. V was clipped by 2 bases and J by 2 bases, with 11 bases between them. The CDR3 nucleotides are TGTGCCAGCAGCTTAGGGCGATTCGCCACAGATACGCAGTATTTT. Translation: CASSLGRFATDTQYF.

The gene calls are TRBV25-1 and TRBJ1-4; D is uncertain. The CDR3 covers 14 residues. Germline CDR1 is MGHDK and CDR2 is SYGVNS. V was clipped by 0 bases and J by 8 bases, with 10 bases between them. CDR3 nucleotide sequence: TGTGCCAGCAGTGAATACGGGATTGGGGAAAAACTGTTTTTT. This translates into CASSEYGIGEKLFF.

V and J are TRBV18 and TRBJ2-5; no clear D. Per germline, CDR1 KGHSH and CDR2 LQKENI. CDR3 length equals 13 residues. Between the trimmed V and J ends, which lost 2 bases and 5 bases, there was a span of 9 bases. CDR3 nucleotides: TGTGCCAGCTCACCAACCGACGGGGAGACCCAGTACTTC. It codes for CASSPTDGETQYF.

The CDR3 loop reads CASSISGNREQFF. DNA of the CDR3: TGTGCCAGCAGCATTAGCGGGAATCGGGAGCAGTTCTTC. The rearrangement uses TRBV7-7 and TRBJ2-1; TRBD2 agrees at 8 bases. Germline V lookup: CDR1 SSHAT, CDR2 FNYEAQ (reference sequence). Losses at the gene ends were 5 bases for V and 10 bases for J; bases not matched to a gene: 7. The CDR3 totals 13 residues.

The chain uses TRBV5-6 and TRBJ1-2; 8 positions agree with TRBD1. The CDR3 covers 11 residues. In germline, CDR1 is SGHDT, CDR2 YYEEEE. Trimming removed 2 bases from V and 11 bases from J; junction bases left unmatched: 2. The CDR3 reads CASSFRTGYTF. As DNA, the CDR3 is TGTGCCAGCAGCTTTCGGACAGGGTACACCTTC.

The V call is TRBV9, the J call TRBJ2-5; 7 bases align to TRBD2. Unmatched junction bases numbered 8, after V lost 2 bases and J lost 4 bases. Per the germline V gene, CDR1 is SGDLS and CDR2 is YYNGEE. CDR3 length: 15 residues. The CDR3 region is CASSVTSVSRETQYF. In DNA, the CDR3 is TGTGCCAGCAGCGTTACTAGCGTTTCTCGAGAGACCCAGTACTTC.